This entry describes one TCR beta chain. The target antigen is unknown. Primed by a sample-barcoded 5' primer and a J-beta primer mix, a second PCR proceeded for about 7 to 11 cycles. MiXCR, applied by TCRdb to the 5' RACE reads, yields one record per CDR3 protein. The sample has hundreds of thousands of distinct CDR3 sequences, roughly 50% seen once. This specimen comes from a study of blood T cells in healthy people across ages. Findings and caveats of the study: Strong correlation existed between TCR beta diversity and naive T cell percentage.

Isolated per sample were at least 7 million PBMCs. The CDR3 length is 13 residues. CDR1 and CDR2 (germline): DFQATT, SNEGSKA (reference sequence). Trimming left V 6 bases short and J 2 bases short, with 13 bases between. The chain is built from TRBV20-1 and TRBJ1-2; D may be TRBD1 (6 bases). The sequenced sample consisted of blood. This TCR was sampled from a man between 60 and 75 years old in good health. The CDR3 here is CSAVGGGNYGYTF. The CDR3, as DNA: TGCAGTGCGGTTGGAGGGGGGAACTATGGCTACACCTTC.